These 25 T cell receptor beta chains share one sample of origin, sequenced in a study of T cell changes during pregnancy in multiple sclerosis. TCRdb's copy holds only in-frame clones and misses some; the assay was immunoSEQ multiplex PCR. The sample consists of roughly 60,000 clones, 90% to 95% of them appearing once. The specimen was CD4+ T cells from peripheral blood mononuclear cells, collected before pregnancy. Source of these receptors: a female donor with multiple sclerosis, enrolled in a pregnancy study.

V gene TRBV18 combines with J gene TRBJ2-2; 7 nucleotides agree with TRBD1. The CDR3 sequence is 19 residues long. V lost 5 bases, J lost 0 bases, and 15 bases stayed unmatched. The germline V gene has CDR1 KGHSH and CDR2 LQKENI. The CDR3, as DNA: TGTGCCAGCTCAACCGTTCTTAAACAGGGGACATCGAACACCGGGGAGCTGTTTTTT. Its translation is CASSTVLKQGTSNTGELFF.

This chain links TRBV19 with TRBJ1-5, with a possible D match to TRBD1 (6 bases). V lost 6 bases and J 7 bases, leaving 13 bases between the germline ends. Germline CDR1 LNHDA, CDR2 SQIVND (reference sequence). This CDR3 is built from 13 residues. The CDR3 nucleotides read TGTGCCAGTAGCGGGAGGGGGGGACAGCCCCAGCATTTT. Its translation: CASSGRGGQPQHF.

Only one count was recorded for this clone. The chain joins TRBV7-2 to TRBJ2-7; D is perhaps TRBD1 (5 bases). Trimming shortened V by 1 base and J by 1 base, and 11 bases separated the two germline ends. Germline V CDR1 and CDR2: SGHTA, FQGNSA. CDR3 length: 15 amino acids. CDR3 coding DNA: TGTGCCAGCAGCTTAGGAGTCCGGACATCCTACGAGCAGTACTTC. It translates to CASSLGVRTSYEQYF.

The rearrangement links TRBV15 to TRBJ2-2; 7 bases fit TRBD2. Germline CDR1 and CDR2: LNHNV and YYDKDF (reference sequence). The CDR3 has 17 residues. V was clipped by 6 bases and J by 1 base; unmatched bases: 11. The CDR3: CATRPGVASGNTGELFF. CDR3 bases: TGTGCCACCAGGCCGGGAGTGGCTAGCGGGAACACCGGGGAGCTGTTTTTT.

This clone was seen only a few times. The chain combines TRBV2 with TRBJ2-7, with 9 positions matching TRBD1. The CDR3 consists of 14 residues. J gave up 3 bases and V 10 bases, and 10 bases lay outside the gene matches. The V gene's germline CDR1 is SNHLY and CDR2 FYNNEI. CDR3 DNA: TGTGCCACTTTACGGACAGGGGTGAGCTACGAGCAGTACTTC. Translating it yields CATLRTGVSYEQYF.

The chain carries TRBV28 and TRBJ1-2; D is perhaps TRBD1 (5 bases). Trimming shortened V by 8 bases and J by 7 bases, and 14 bases separated the two germline ends. Germline values: CDR1 MDHEN, CDR2 SYDVKM. The CDR3 consists of 12 residues. The CDR3 here is CASGPRGFGYTF. As DNA, the CDR3 is TGTGCCAGCGGTCCCCGGGGGTTTGGCTACACCTTC.

J is TRBJ2-3 and V is TRBV5-8; TRBD1 is a possible D gene (6 bases). The CDR3 runs 15 residues. CDR1 SGHTS and CDR2 YDEGEE come from the germline V gene. Trimming removed 0 bases from V and 1 base from J, with 9 bases in between. The CDR3 DNA reads TGTGCCAGCAGCTTGGCCGCAGGGGGCACAGATACGCAGTATTTT. It yields the protein CASSLAAGGTDTQYF.

A word on this clone: The junction departs from germline at one end; a sequencing error may be responsible. In the same sample, other DNA sequences code for this CDR3. The V gene is TRBV6-5, the J gene TRBJ1-2; 10 nucleotides match TRBD1. CDR1 MNHEY and CDR2 SVGAGI come from the germline V gene. The CDR3 covers 13 residues. The CDR3: CASSRGQGGGYTF. Written as DNA, the CDR3 is TGTGCCAGCAGCCGCGGACAGGGGGGCGGCTACACTTTC.

The V and J genes are TRBV10-3 and TRBJ2-1, with TRBD2 matching 9 bases. J was trimmed by 8 bases and V by 5 bases; bases with no gene match: 7. The germline V gene has CDR1 ENHRY and CDR2 SYGVKD. The CDR3 is made up of 14 amino acids. The CDR3 DNA follows: TGTGCCATCAGTTTTGGGACTAGCAGCGATGAGCAGTTCTTC. Translated: CAISFGTSSDEQFF.

The chain joins TRBV7-9 to TRBJ2-3; TRBD2 matches 8 bases. The CDR3 is made up of 16 amino acids. Per germline, CDR1 SEHNR and CDR2 FQNEAQ (reference sequence). The trim removed 6 bases at V and 3 bases at J, leaving 11 bases unmatched. The CDR3 spells CASSPPLGGRTDTQYF. In DNA, the CDR3 is TGTGCCAGCAGTCCCCCTTTAGGCGGGAGGACAGATACGCAGTATTTT. The full variable domain, completed using reference TRBV7-9 and TRBJ2-3, is DTGVSQNPRHKITKRGQNVTFRCDPISEHNRLYWYRQTLGQGPEFLTYFQNEAQLEKSRLLSDRFSAERPKGSFSTLEIQRTEQGDSAMYLCASSPPLGGRTDTQYFGPGTRLTVL.

This clone was observed once. The chain carries TRBV4-1 and TRBJ2-1; TRBD2 matches at 8 bases. V was clipped by 0 bases and J by 5 bases; unmatched bases: 6. Germline V CDR1 and CDR2: MGHRA, YSYEKL. The CDR3 sequence is 16 residues long. This chain's CDR3 is CASSQEGGGLDNEQFF. The CDR3 coding sequence is TGCGCCAGCAGCCAAGAGGGCGGGGGGCTCGACAATGAGCAGTTCTTC.

The sample holds one count of this clone. V and J are TRBV10-2 and TRBJ2-5, with 13 bases lining up with TRBD2. Germline CDR1 is WSHSY and CDR2 is SAAADI. With V trimmed by 4 bases and J by 2 bases, 7 bases remained unmatched. CDR3 length: 17 residues. The DNA for the CDR3 is TGCGCCAGCAGTGCGGGAGGACTAGCGGGGGAACAAGAGACCCAGTACTTC. This gives the protein CASSAGGLAGEQETQYF.

The rearrangement links TRBV10-3 to TRBJ2-1; possible D gene TRBD1, 5 bases. The CDR3 runs 14 residues. The V gene lost 10 bases and the J gene lost 4 bases, with 17 bases spanning the gap. CDR1 and CDR2 (germline): ENHRY, SYGVKD. The DNA of the CDR3 is TGTGCCAGCTCAGGGCCGAAAAATTACAATGAGCAGTTCTTC. Its translation is CASSGPKNYNEQFF.

V and J are TRBV28 and TRBJ1-5; D unresolved. The CDR3 consists of 14 residues. From germline, CDR1 is MDHEN and CDR2 SYDVKM. V was clipped by 2 bases and J by 5 bases, with 10 bases between them. The CDR3 region is CASSLAGIDQPQHF. The CDR3 DNA reads as TGTGCCAGCAGTTTAGCAGGAATCGATCAGCCCCAGCATTTT. Full variable domain (outside the CDR3, taken from reference TRBV28 and TRBJ1-5): DVKVTQSSRYLVKRTGEKVFLECVQDMDHENMFWYRQDPGLGLRLIYFSYDVKMKEKGDIPEGYSVSREKKERFSLILESASTNQTSMYLCASSLAGIDQPQHFGDGTRLSIL.

The rearrangement uses TRBV27 and TRBJ2-7, with D unresolved. The CDR3 has 14 amino acids. Germline assignment: CDR1 MNHEY and CDR2 SMNVEV (reference sequence). V was shortened by 4 bases and J by 2 bases, with 12 bases between the two germline ends. As DNA, the CDR3 is TGTGCCAGCAGTTCAAGACTGACCACCTACGAGCAGTACTTC. Amino acids: CASSSRLTTYEQYF.

The rearrangement links TRBV2 to TRBJ2-5; TRBD2 is a possible D gene (5 bases). Germline CDR1 and CDR2: SNHLY and FYNNEI. Trimming cost V 4 bases and J 5 bases, with 11 bases left between them. The CDR3 is 13 amino acids. The CDR3 DNA reads TGTGCCAGCAGTGGGATAACGGGGGAGACCCAGTACTTC. This encodes CASSGITGETQYF. Together with reference TRBV2 and TRBJ2-5, the CDR3 gives the full variable domain: EPEVTQTPSHQVTQMGQEVILRCVPISNHLYFYWYRQILGQKVEFLVSFYNNEISEKSEIFDDQFSVERPDGSNFTLKIRSTKLEDSAMYFCASSGITGETQYFGPGTRLLVL.

The V gene is TRBV10-2, the J gene TRBJ2-7; TRBD2 agrees at 14 bases. This CDR3 has 17 amino acids. Germline V gene sequence: CDR1 WSHSY, CDR2 SAAADI. The V segment lost 7 bases and the J segment 2 bases; nucleotides outside the gene matches: 10. The CDR3 loop is CASKAGTSGSSAYEQYF. Written as DNA, the CDR3 is TGCGCCAGCAAAGCCGGGACTAGCGGGAGTTCGGCCTACGAGCAGTACTTC.

The chain has TRBV15 and TRBJ2-5; unclear D gene. Germline V gene lookup returns CDR1 LNHNV and CDR2 YYDKDF (reference sequence). This CDR3 contains 15 residues. V lost 9 bases and J 2 bases, leaving 19 bases between the germline ends. DNA for the CDR3: TGTGCCACGTCGTCGGGTAGTTTATTACAAGAGACCCAGTACTTC. Translating gives CATSSGSLLQETQYF. The full variable domain, completed using reference TRBV15 and TRBJ2-5, is DAMVIQNPRYQVTQFGKPVTLSCSQTLNHNVMYWYQQKSSQAPKLLFHYYDKDFNNEADTPDNFQSRRPNTSFCFLDIRSPGLGDTAMYLCATSSGSLLQETQYFGPGTRLLVL.

The chain combines TRBV11-3 with TRBJ2-5, with 7 bases aligning to TRBD1. In germline, CDR1 is SGHNT, CDR2 YENEEA. Trimming cost V 6 bases and J 3 bases; bases outside gene matches: 1. This CDR3 has 12 amino acids. CDR3 sequence reads: CASRGTEETQYF. The DNA of the CDR3 is TGTGCCAGCAGAGGGACAGAAGAGACCCAGTACTTC.

V is TRBV11-3 and J is TRBJ2-1, with 9 bases lining up with TRBD2. This CDR3 spans 17 amino acids. Germline lookup yields CDR1 SGHNT and CDR2 YENEEA. The ends lost 0 bases at V and 5 bases at J; junction bases unmatched: 8. The CDR3 is CASSLDLSAGGNNEQFF. CDR3 nucleotides: TGTGCCAGCAGCTTAGATTTGTCAGCGGGAGGAAACAATGAGCAGTTCTTC.

The rearrangement uses TRBV6-5 and TRBJ2-7; TRBD1 agrees at 10 bases. The germline V gene encodes CDR1 MNHEY and CDR2 SVGAGI. This CDR3 has 14 residues. V was clipped by 7 bases and J by 5 bases; unmatched bases: 8. CDR3 sequence reads: CASKRTGGSDEQYF. CDR3 bases: TGTGCCAGCAAAAGGACAGGGGGGTCGGACGAGCAGTACTTC.

The chain has TRBV6-5 and TRBJ2-6; D remains unclear. The CDR3 length is 14 residues. The V end lost 7 bases, the J end lost 0 bases, and 7 bases lay between the germline ends. Germline CDR1 is MNHEY and CDR2 is SVGAGI. This CDR3 is CASTRVSGANVLTF. The CDR3 coding sequence is TGTGCCAGCACCCGGGTCTCTGGGGCCAACGTCCTGACTTTC.

V and J are TRBV25-1 and TRBJ1-5; TRBD1 matches at 7 bases. The germline V gene encodes CDR1 MGHDK and CDR2 SYGVNS. This CDR3 is 15 amino acids long. The V and J ends lost 1 base and 5 bases, in that order; junction bases with no gene match: 5. The CDR3 coding sequence is TGTGCCAGCAGTGAATGGGGGGACAGTCATCAGCCCCAGCATTTT. Its translation: CASSEWGDSHQPQHF.

The V call is TRBV4-3, the J call TRBJ2-5; 7 positions agree with TRBD1. V was pared by 0 bases and J by 5 bases, with 6 bases of the junction left unmatched. Looked up from germline, CDR1 is LGHNA and CDR2 is YSLEER. This CDR3 region has 15 residues. The CDR3 DNA is TGCGCCAGCAGCCAAGATATAGGGGGCGAGGAGACCCAGTACTTC. Translation: CASSQDIGGEETQYF.

The chain carries TRBV7-2 and TRBJ2-3; D gene ambiguous. Trimming removed 3 bases at V and 6 bases at J, with 10 bases between. Germline V CDR1 and CDR2: SGHTA, FQGNSA. The CDR3 has 13 residues. The DNA for the CDR3 is TGTGCCAGCAGCTTCACGAGAACGGATACGCAGTATTTT. This encodes CASSFTRTDTQYF.